This T cell receptor beta chain was sequenced for a study of monozygotic twins with cystic fibrosis. About the research overall: Roughly 3.3 micrograms of fragmented DNA underwent approximately 15 PCR cycles for library preparation.

Points on this clone: The antigen is unknown.

Produced via immunoSEQ multiplex PCR; TCRdb's table is partial and in-frame only. Of 7,500 to 9,500 clones listed, about 93% are singletons. V lost 4 bases, J lost 2 bases, and 9 bases lay in between. The CDR3 extends over 13 amino acids. Per the germline V gene, CDR1 is ENHRY and CDR2 is SYGVKD. Study-level findings and limits: Nucleotide-identical clonotype sharing was significantly higher within monozygotic CF twin pairs than between unrelated CF individuals. In this small cohort, shared CDR3 numbers showed no association with age, concordance or disease severity.

V usage is TRBV10-3 and J usage is TRBJ2-7; possibly TRBD1 or TRBD2 for D (5 bases each). The sequenced material came from blood. The TCR sequence derives from a boy younger than 10 with cystic fibrosis. CDR3 DNA: TGTGCCATCAGTGCTCAGGGAGCCTACGAGCAGTACTTC. This encodes CAISAQGAYEQYF.